These 19 T cell receptor beta chains came from one sample sequenced in a study of blood T cells in healthy people across ages. A second about 6 to 11 cycle PCR used barcoded and J-beta primers. TCRdb recomputed calls from the 5' RACE reads with MiXCR, one row per CDR3 protein. The sample yields approximately 670,000 distinct CDR3 sequences, about 43% seen once. Specimen: blood. All receptors derive from an elderly man in good health.

This clonotype has more than one count but fewer than ten. The rearrangement joins TRBV6-7 to TRBJ2-7; possibly TRBD2 for D (6 bases). TRBV6-7 is reported as an ORF; its role is uncertain. V lost 0 bases to trimming and J lost 12 bases, with 21 bases between them. The length of the CDR3 is 15 residues. CDR3 amino acids: CASSYSTASEGSPYF. The CDR3 region has the DNA TGTGCCAGCAGTTACTCGACGGCTAGCGAGGGATCACCGTACTTC.

The chain recombines TRBV7-2 with TRBJ2-5; tentatively, D is TRBD2 (5 bases). The CDR3 runs 14 residues. V lost 3 bases, J lost 2 bases, and 10 bases lay in between. Looked up from germline, CDR1 is SGHTA and CDR2 is FQGNSA. CDR3 DNA: TGTGCCAGCAGCTTGTCTAGGGAGCAAGAGACCCAGTACTTC. This sequence encodes CASSLSREQETQYF.

This clonotype was detected a few times. The gene calls are TRBV4-1 and TRBJ1-5; D gene ambiguous. The V gene's germline CDR1 is MGHRA and CDR2 YSYEKL. V dropped 1 base and J dropped 9 bases, with 16 bases sitting between them. The CDR3 runs to 15 residues. The CDR3 spells CASSQGGTKTRPQHF. In nucleotides, the CDR3 is TGCGCCAGCAGCCAAGGCGGCACGAAGACTCGGCCCCAGCATTTT.

This clonotype was recorded only once. This chain connects TRBV10-3 to TRBJ1-1; D is unresolved. V shed 4 bases and J shed 1 base, with 10 bases lying between them. CDR1 is ENHRY and CDR2 is SYGVKD in the germline V gene. The CDR3 contains 14 residues. The CDR3, as DNA: TGTGCCATCAGTGGGAACAGTAAGAACACTGAAGCTTTCTTT. Its translation is CAISGNSKNTEAFF.

This clonotype was seen just once. V usage is TRBV7-2 and J usage is TRBJ2-1; D not certain. V was cut by 0 bases and J by 11 bases, with 20 bases left in between. Germline V gene sequence: CDR1 SGHTA, CDR2 FQGNSA. This CDR3 comprises 16 residues. The CDR3 bases are TGTGCCAGCAGCTTAGCGCTTTCAGCCGCCCAATATCAGCAGTTCTTC. Protein: CASSLALSAAQYQQFF.

This clonotype has just one count. The rearrangement links TRBV20-1 to TRBJ1-5; 7 bases align to TRBD1. Per the germline V gene, CDR1 is DFQATT and CDR2 is SNEGSKA (reference sequence). The junction had 10 bases not matched to a gene; V was cut back by 1 base and J by 7 bases. The CDR3 covers 15 residues. DNA of the CDR3: TGCAGTGCTAGAGTACCAAAGGGGGCTAGGCAGCCCCAGCATTTT. This gives the protein CSARVPKGARQPQHF.

This clonotype was seen at least ten times. CDR3: CASSLLPGNTEAFF. CDR3 sequence (DNA): TGTGCCAGCAGCTTGTTGCCAGGAAACACTGAAGCTTTCTTT. The chain recombines TRBV5-5 with TRBJ1-1; D remains ambiguous. The ends were cut back, 1 base at V and 2 bases at J, with 9 bases in the middle. The CDR3 has 14 residues. Germline V lookup: CDR1 SGHKS, CDR2 YYEKEE (reference sequence).

This clonotype has only one observation. The chain employs TRBV14 and TRBJ2-4; a weak D match, TRBD1 (6 bases). The end of the DNA aligns better with TRBJ2-7, so the J call may be wrong. In germline, CDR1 is SGHDN, CDR2 FVKESK. This CDR3 has 14 amino acids. CDR3 DNA: TGTGCCAGCCAGGAACAGGGTTCGAGGGGCGAGCAGTACTTC. Residues: CASQEQGSRGEQYF.

This clonotype has a handful of counts. V usage is TRBV6-2 or TRBV6-3 and J usage is TRBJ2-7; tentatively, D is TRBD2 (6 bases). The CDR3 runs 16 residues. Trimming shortened V by 3 bases and J by 3 bases, and 18 bases separated the two germline ends. Germline CDR1 and CDR2: MNHEY and SVGEGT. The CDR3 loop reads CASSYPGERALYEQYF. CDR3 nucleotide sequence: TGTGCCAGCAGTTATCCCGGGGAGCGGGCCCTCTACGAGCAGTACTTC.

This clonotype was picked up a small number of times. The chain has TRBV7-9 and TRBJ2-4, with 12 positions matching TRBD1. CDR1 and CDR2 from the germline V gene are SEHNR and FQNEAQ (reference sequence). V lost 6 bases and J lost 1; bases outside the gene matches: 10. CDR3 length equals 18 residues. Here the CDR3 reads CASSPGTGGIVAKNIQYF. The CDR3 DNA reads TGTGCCAGCAGTCCCGGGACAGGGGGCATCGTGGCCAAAAACATTCAGTACTTC.

V and J are TRBV6-5 and TRBJ2-5; D uncertain. The V end lost 7 bases, the J end lost 1 base, and 10 bases lay between the germline ends. The CDR3 runs to 13 residues. Germline V CDR1 and CDR2: MNHEY, SVGAGI. The CDR3 loop is CASMPGGQETQYF. The CDR3 bases are TGTGCCAGCATGCCCGGCGGCCAAGAGACCCAGTACTTC.

The rearrangement links TRBV10-3 to TRBJ1-1, with a possible D match to TRBD1 (5 bases). V was pared by 7 bases and J by 7 bases, with 10 bases between. CDR3 length: 11 residues. Germline CDR1 is ENHRY and CDR2 is SYGVKD. The CDR3 DNA follows: TGTGCCATCAAGGAGAGGGGTGAAGCTTTCTTT. Its protein is CAIKERGEAFF.

This chain connects TRBV27 to TRBJ2-5, with 7 bases that match TRBD1. The closer fit of TRBJ2-7 to the DNA end suggests the J call may be wrong. CDR3 length: 12 residues. Germline-derived CDR1 and CDR2 are MNHEY and SMNVEV (reference sequence). In DNA form, the CDR3 reads TGTGCCAGCAGGACATACAGGGGCGAGCAGTACTTC. Amino acids: CASRTYRGEQYF.

The chain couples TRBV6-2 or TRBV6-3 to TRBJ1-1; weak D call: TRBD1 (5 bases). The CDR3 contains 15 residues. V lost 0 bases and J lost 0, with 8 bases in between. CDR1 and CDR2 (germline): MNHEY, SVGEGT. This CDR3 is CASSYSARVNTEAFF. The DNA for the CDR3 is TGTGCCAGCAGTTACTCGGCCAGGGTGAACACTGAAGCTTTCTTT.

With respect to this clonotype: At one boundary the junction diverges from the germline segment, which might be a read error. The DNA of the CDR3 is TGCGCCAGCAGCCAAGATCGACAGGGGTATTCACCCCCCCACTTT. Amino acid sequence: CASSQDRQGYSPPHF. V is TRBV4-3 and J is TRBJ1-6; 8 bases agree with TRBD1. This CDR3 has 15 amino acids. Germline V gene sequence: CDR1 LGHNA, CDR2 YSLEER.

This rearrangement joins TRBV25-1 to TRBJ1-1; tentative D call: TRBD1 (5 bases). Germline assignment: CDR1 MGHDK and CDR2 SYGVNS. The V end lost 7 bases, the J end lost 6 bases, and 18 bases lay between the germline ends. The CDR3 totals 14 residues. The CDR3 sequence: CASTEDGAGPEAFF. The CDR3 coding sequence is TGTGCCAGCACGGAGGACGGGGCCGGGCCTGAAGCTTTCTTT.

V and J are TRBV14 and TRBJ1-1, with D perhaps TRBD1 (5 bases). The V and J ends lost 0 bases and 8 bases respectively, with 16 bases between them. There are 15 residues in the CDR3. Germline CDR1 is SGHDN and CDR2 is FVKESK. CDR3 sequence reads: CASSQERLGTSEAFF. DNA of the CDR3: TGTGCCAGCAGCCAAGAAAGGTTGGGGACTTCGGAAGCTTTCTTT. The full variable domain, completed using reference TRBV14 and TRBJ1-1, is EAGVTQFPSHSVIEKGQTVTLRCDPISGHDNLYWYRRVMGKEIKFLLHFVKESKQDESGMPNNRFLAERTGGTYSTLKVQPAELEDSGVYFCASSQERLGTSEAFFGQGTRLTVV.

The V and J genes are TRBV4-2 and TRBJ2-1, with TRBD2 matching over 9 bases. The CDR3 spans 15 residues. Germline V gene lookup returns CDR1 LGHNA and CDR2 YNFKEQ. Trimming at V came to 0 bases and at J to 7 bases, leaving 4 bases not matched to a gene. This chain's CDR3 is CASSQEIAGVNEQFF. CDR3 DNA sequence: TGTGCCAGCAGCCAAGAAATAGCGGGAGTGAATGAGCAGTTCTTC.

The V gene is TRBV16, the J gene TRBJ1-2; tentative D call: TRBD1 (6 bases). The V and J ends lost 5 bases and 7 bases respectively, with 20 bases between them. Germline V gene lookup returns CDR1 KGHSY and CDR2 FQNENV. The length of the CDR3 is 15 residues. Here the CDR3 DNA reads TGTGCCAGCAGCAGCATTAGCCCGGGGGCGTTTGGCTACACCTTC. Translating it yields CASSSISPGAFGYTF. The entire variable domain, with the rest obtained from reference TRBV16 and TRBJ1-2, is as follows: GEEVAQTPKHLVRGEGQKAKLYCAPIKGHSYVFWYQQVLKNEFKFLISFQNENVFDETGMPKERFSAKCLPNSPCSLEIQATKLEDSAVYFCASSSISPGAFGYTFGSGTRLTVV.